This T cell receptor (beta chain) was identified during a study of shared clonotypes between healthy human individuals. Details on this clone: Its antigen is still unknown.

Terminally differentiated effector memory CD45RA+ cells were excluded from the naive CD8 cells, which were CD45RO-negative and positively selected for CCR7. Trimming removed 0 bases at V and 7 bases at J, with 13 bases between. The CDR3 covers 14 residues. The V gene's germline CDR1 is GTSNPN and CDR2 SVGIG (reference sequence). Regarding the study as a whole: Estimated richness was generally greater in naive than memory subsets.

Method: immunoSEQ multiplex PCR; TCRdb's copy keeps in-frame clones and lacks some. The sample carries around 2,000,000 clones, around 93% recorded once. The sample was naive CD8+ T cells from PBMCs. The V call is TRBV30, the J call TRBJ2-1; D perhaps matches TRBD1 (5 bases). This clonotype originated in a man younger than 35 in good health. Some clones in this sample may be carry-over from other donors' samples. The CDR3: CAWSVRGMMNEQFF. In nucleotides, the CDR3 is TGTGCCTGGAGTGTAAGGGGAATGATGAATGAGCAGTTCTTC.